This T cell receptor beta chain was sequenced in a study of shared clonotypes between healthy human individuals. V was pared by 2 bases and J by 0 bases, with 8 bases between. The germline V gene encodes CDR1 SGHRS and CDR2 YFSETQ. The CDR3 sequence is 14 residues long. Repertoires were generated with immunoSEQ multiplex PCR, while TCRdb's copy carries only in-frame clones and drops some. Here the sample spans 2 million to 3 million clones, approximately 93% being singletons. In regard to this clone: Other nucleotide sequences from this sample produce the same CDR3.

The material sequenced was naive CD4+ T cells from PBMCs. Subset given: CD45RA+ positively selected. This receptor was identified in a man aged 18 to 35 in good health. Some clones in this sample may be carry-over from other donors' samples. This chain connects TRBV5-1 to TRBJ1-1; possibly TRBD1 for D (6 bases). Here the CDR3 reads CASSFGTLNTEAFF. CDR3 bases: TGCGCCAGCAGCTTCGGGACATTGAACACTGAAGCTTTCTTT.